The 3 T cell receptor beta chains given below trace back to one sample, sequenced in a study of control samples from healthy donors and cancer patients. This table comes from immunoSEQ multiplex PCR, and its TCRdb copy is limited to in-frame clones, with some not included. The data contain fewer than 200,000 clones, 90% of them singletons. The source material was blood. These receptors all come from a woman aged 45 to 65 in good health.

V usage is TRBV5-6 and J usage is TRBJ2-5, with a weak D call TRBD1 (6 bases). The CDR3 consists of 15 residues. V was clipped by 0 bases and J by 1 base, with 10 bases between them. Per germline, CDR1 SGHDT and CDR2 YYEEEE. The CDR3 sequence: CASSLVAGVQETQYF. DNA of the CDR3: TGTGCCAGCAGCTTGGTGGCAGGGGTCCAAGAGACCCAGTACTTC.

Remarks on this clone: The junction differs from germline at one of its ends, possibly a read error. CDR3 DNA sequence: TGTGCCAGCAGTTGGGACGGTCGACGACAGCTCTTC. The encoded protein is CASSWDGRRQLF. The rearrangement joins TRBV6-5 to TRBJ2-1; D could derive from TRBD1 or TRBD2 (5 bases each). This CDR3 region has 12 residues. Looked up from germline, CDR1 is MNHEY and CDR2 is SVGAGI.

The chain is built from TRBV9 and TRBJ2-5, with 9 bases matching TRBD1. The CDR3 extends over 15 amino acids. With 4 bases clipped from V and 2 bases from J, the junction kept 6 bases outside the gene matches. Germline CDR1 and CDR2: SGDLS and YYNGEE. CDR3 nucleotides: TGTGCCAGCAGCCACTCAGGACAGGGGCAAGAGACCCAGTACTTC. Protein: CASSHSGQGQETQYF.